This passage covers 10 T cell receptor beta chains from one sample sequenced in a study of T cell changes during pregnancy in multiple sclerosis. Sequencing was performed with immunoSEQ multiplex PCR; in TCRdb, only in-frame clones are kept and a portion is missing. The top ten hold roughly 0.9% of the sample, which has over 50,000 clones, 85% to 90% seen once. Sequenced material: peripheral blood, taken in the first trimester of pregnancy. All receptors come from a female donor in good health, enrolled as a control in a pregnancy study.

The gene calls are TRBV7-6 and TRBJ2-7; 11 nucleotides agree with TRBD1. CDR3 length: 15 residues. Looked up from germline, CDR1 is SGHVS and CDR2 is FNYEAQ. Trimming took 5 bases from V and 6 from J; bases not matched to a gene: 9. CDR3 protein: CASSNRGTGGFEQYF. The CDR3, as DNA: TGTGCCAGCAGCAACCGCGGGACAGGGGGATTCGAGCAGTACTTC.

J is TRBJ1-4 and V is TRBV7-2, with D perhaps matching TRBD1 (6 bases). Trimming took 7 bases from V and 8 from J, leaving 23 bases between them. The germline gives CDR1 SGHTA, CDR2 FQGNSA. The CDR3 length is 16 residues. In DNA, the CDR3 is TGTGCCAGCACCGAGCTTATTAGGGGGAGGGGCGAAAAACTGTTTTTT. Protein sequence: CASTELIRGRGEKLFF.

This sequence joins TRBV6-5 and TRBJ2-3; 9 nucleotides agree with TRBD1. The CDR3 contains 14 residues. CDR1 is MNHEY and CDR2 is SVGAGI in the germline V gene. The ends lost 5 bases at V and 2 bases at J; junction bases unmatched: 2. The CDR3, as DNA: TGTGCCAGCAGTCGGGACAGGGCCACAGATACGCAGTATTTT. Protein: CASSRDRATDTQYF.

The chain uses TRBV5-6 and TRBJ1-6; 7 bases agree with TRBD1. After removal of 4 bases from V and 7 bases from J, the junction contained 11 bases not matched to a gene. This CDR3 contains 16 residues. Looked up from germline, CDR1 is SGHDT and CDR2 is YYEEEE. CDR3 region: CASSITDRVRNSPLHF. The CDR3 DNA is TGTGCCAGCAGCATAACAGACAGGGTTAGGAATTCACCCCTCCACTTT.

V gene TRBV5-1 combines with J gene TRBJ2-3, with 9 bases fitting TRBD2. The V segment lost 4 bases and the J segment 5 bases; nucleotides outside the gene matches: 11. Germline CDR1 reads SGHRS; CDR2 reads YFSETQ. The CDR3 totals 16 residues. CDR3 in amino acids: CASSPSGGGALDTQYF. The CDR3 DNA reads TGCGCCAGCAGCCCCTCTGGCGGGGGGGCTTTAGATACGCAGTATTTT.

This clone was counted a single time. The genes are TRBV5-4 and TRBJ2-5; TRBD2 matches at 11 bases. The CDR3 runs to 14 residues. V was clipped by 2 bases and J by 5 bases; unmatched bases: 2. The V gene's germline CDR1 is SGHNT and CDR2 YYREEE (reference sequence). The CDR3 DNA sequence: TGTGCCAGCAGCTTTAGCGGGGGGGCGGAGACCCAGTACTTC. Its protein is CASSFSGGAETQYF.

J is TRBJ1-1 and V is TRBV5-1, with 8 positions matching TRBD1. The CDR3 extends over 15 amino acids. The trim removed 3 bases at V and 4 bases at J, leaving 8 bases unmatched. Germline lookup yields CDR1 SGHRS and CDR2 YFSETQ. As DNA, the CDR3 is TGCGCCAGCAGCTCAACTCAGGGGGCAACCACTGAAGCTTTCTTT. Its protein is CASSSTQGATTEAFF.

J is TRBJ2-1 and V is TRBV10-3; D is perhaps TRBD1 (6 bases). With 10 bases removed from V and 6 bases from J, the gap between germline ends came to 16 bases. The germline V gene has CDR1 ENHRY and CDR2 SYGVKD. The CDR3 sequence is 13 residues long. CDR3 in amino acids: CATGQGRGNEQFF. CDR3 nucleotides: TGTGCCACCGGACAAGGCAGGGGCAATGAGCAGTTCTTC.

The gene calls are TRBV30 and TRBJ1-6; a weak D match, TRBD1 (6 bases). Germline assignment: CDR1 GTSNPN and CDR2 SVGIG (reference sequence). This CDR3 has 15 residues. Between the trimmed V and J ends, which lost 0 bases and 8 bases, there was a span of 14 bases. This chain's CDR3 is CAWSVRGGRYSPLHF. The CDR3 nucleotides are TGTGCCTGGAGTGTAAGGGGGGGGCGATATTCACCCCTCCACTTT. The entire variable domain, with the rest obtained from reference TRBV30 and TRBJ1-6, is as follows: SQTIHQWPATLVQPVGSPLSLECTVEGTSNPNLYWYRQAAGRGLQLLFYSVGIGQISSEVPQNLSASRPQDRQFILSSKKLLLSDSGFYLCAWSVRGGRYSPLHFGNGTRLTVT.

The rearrangement uses TRBV25-1 and TRBJ2-7, with a possible D match to TRBD1 (5 bases). Trimming took 10 bases from V and 3 from J, leaving 13 bases between them. The CDR3 has 12 residues. CDR1 MGHDK and CDR2 SYGVNS come from the germline V gene. CDR3 DNA: TGTGCCACCTCAGGGCACCTCTACGAGCAGTACTTC. Translation gives CATSGHLYEQYF.